This T cell receptor beta chain was captured by sequencing in a study of T cells in Graves' hyperthyroidism and ophthalmopathy. Study information: Peripheral blood was collected at initial diagnosis, before any treatment.

Amplification yielded TCR beta CDR3 regions, with RNA transcripts as the source. The primer set for the first-round RT-PCR of the TCR CDR3 was HTBI. MiXCR, applied by TCRdb to the multiplex PCR reads, yields one record per CDR3 protein. The table shows about 380,000 distinct CDR3 sequences, with roughly 18% occurring only once. This sequence originates from a man between 18 and 35 years old with Graves' ophthalmopathy. The specimen sequenced was blood.

CDR3 sequence: CASSQDRVTGHTEAFF. CDR3 in DNA: TGCGCCAGCAGCCAAGATCGAGTGACAGGGCACACTGAAGCTTTCTTT. The chain employs TRBV4-1 and TRBJ1-1, with 7 positions matching TRBD1. Germline CDR1 is MGHRA and CDR2 is YSYEKL. The CDR3 is 16 residues long. V lost 0 bases to trimming and J lost 3 bases; unmatched junction nucleotides: 7.